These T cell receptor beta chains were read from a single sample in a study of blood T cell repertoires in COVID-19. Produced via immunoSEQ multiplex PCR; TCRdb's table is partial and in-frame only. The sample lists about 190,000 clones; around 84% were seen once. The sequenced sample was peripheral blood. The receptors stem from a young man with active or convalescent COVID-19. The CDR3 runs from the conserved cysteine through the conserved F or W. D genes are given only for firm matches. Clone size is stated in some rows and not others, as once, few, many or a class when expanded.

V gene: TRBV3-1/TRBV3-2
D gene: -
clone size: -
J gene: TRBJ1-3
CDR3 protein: CASSQDTGAGNTIYF
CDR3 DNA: TGTGCCAGCAGCCAAGATACAGGAGCTGGAAACACCATATATTTT

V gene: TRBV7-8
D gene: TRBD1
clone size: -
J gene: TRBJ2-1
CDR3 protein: CASSLARQGWFF
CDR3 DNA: TGTGCCAGCAGCTTAGCCCGACAGGGGTGGTTCTTC

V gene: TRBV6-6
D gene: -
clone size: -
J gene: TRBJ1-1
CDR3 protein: CASSYIAGPNTEAFF
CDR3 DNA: TGTGCCAGCAGTTACATCGCGGGGCCGAACACTGAAGCTTTCTTT

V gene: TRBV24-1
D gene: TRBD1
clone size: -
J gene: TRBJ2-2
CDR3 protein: CATSDFNRGSSGELFF
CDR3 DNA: TGTGCCACCAGTGATTTTAACAGGGGGTCGAGCGGGGAGCTGTTTTTT

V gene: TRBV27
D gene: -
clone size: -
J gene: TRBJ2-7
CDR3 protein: CATRTRNSYEQYF
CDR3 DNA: TGTGCCACCAGGACCAGGAACTCCTACGAGCAGTACTTC

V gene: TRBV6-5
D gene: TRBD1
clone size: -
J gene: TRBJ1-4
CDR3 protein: CASRKQGTNEKLFF
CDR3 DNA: TGTGCCAGCAGAAAACAGGGGACTAATGAAAAACTGTTTTTT

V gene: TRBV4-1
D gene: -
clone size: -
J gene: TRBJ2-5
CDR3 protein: CASSQDPPRGRETQYF
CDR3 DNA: TGCGCCAGCAGCCAAGACCCCCCTCGGGGGAGAGAGACCCAGTACTTC

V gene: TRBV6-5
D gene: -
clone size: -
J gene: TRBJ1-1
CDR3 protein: CASSYSLGGNTEAFF
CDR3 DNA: TGTGCCAGCAGTTACTCGTTGGGGGGGAACACTGAAGCTTTCTTT

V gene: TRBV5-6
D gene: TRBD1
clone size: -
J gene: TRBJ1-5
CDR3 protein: CASSLGKGGWGNQPQHF
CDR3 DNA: TGTGCCAGCAGCTTGGGTAAAGGGGGCTGGGGCAATCAGCCCCAGCATTTT

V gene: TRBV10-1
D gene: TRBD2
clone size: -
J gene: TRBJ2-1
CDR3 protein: CASSEWTSGAYNEQFF
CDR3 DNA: TGCGCCAGCAGTGAGTGGACTAGCGGGGCCTACAATGAGCAGTTCTTC

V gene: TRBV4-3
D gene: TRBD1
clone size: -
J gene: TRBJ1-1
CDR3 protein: CASSQEQGSNTEAFF
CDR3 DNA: TGCGCCAGCAGCCAAGAACAGGGGAGTAACACTGAAGCTTTCTTT

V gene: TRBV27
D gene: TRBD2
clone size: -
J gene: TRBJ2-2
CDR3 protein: CASSWGGFSGELFF
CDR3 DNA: TGTGCCAGCAGTTGGGGGGGGTTCTCCGGGGAGCTGTTTTTT

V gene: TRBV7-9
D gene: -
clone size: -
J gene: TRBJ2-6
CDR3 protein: CASSPSRGFGANVLTF
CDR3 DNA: TGTGCCAGCAGCCCATCTCGAGGCTTCGGGGCCAACGTCCTGACTTTC

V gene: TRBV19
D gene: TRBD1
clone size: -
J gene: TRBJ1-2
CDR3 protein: CASSSRDRPFYTF
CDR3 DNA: TGTGCCAGTAGTTCCCGGGACAGACCCTTCTACACCTTC

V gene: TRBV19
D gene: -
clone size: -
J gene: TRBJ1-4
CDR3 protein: CASSMPTGSTNEKLFF
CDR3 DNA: TGTGCCAGTAGTATGCCGACGGGGTCAACTAATGAAAAACTGTTTTTT

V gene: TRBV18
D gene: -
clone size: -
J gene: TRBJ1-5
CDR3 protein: CASSAQGLREPQHF
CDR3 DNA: TGTGCCAGCTCCGCTCAGGGACTCAGGGAGCCCCAGCATTTT

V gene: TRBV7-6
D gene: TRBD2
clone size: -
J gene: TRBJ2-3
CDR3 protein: CASSAAPSLADTQYF
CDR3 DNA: TGTGCCAGCAGCGCAGCCCCTTCACTAGCGGATACGCAGTATTTT

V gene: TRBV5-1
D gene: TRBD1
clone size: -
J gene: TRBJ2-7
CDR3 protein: CASSLAGQGDYEQYF
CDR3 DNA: TGCGCCAGCAGCTTGGCGGGACAGGGGGACTACGAGCAGTACTTC

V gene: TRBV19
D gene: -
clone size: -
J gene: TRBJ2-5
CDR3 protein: CASSIVGGTQETQYF
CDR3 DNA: TGTGCCAGTAGTATAGTCGGCGGGACTCAAGAGACCCAGTACTTC

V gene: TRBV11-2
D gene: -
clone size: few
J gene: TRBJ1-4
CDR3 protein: CASSLDWEQGGTNEKLFF
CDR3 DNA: TGTGCCAGCAGCTTAGATTGGGAACAGGGCGGCACTAATGAAAAACTGTTTTTT

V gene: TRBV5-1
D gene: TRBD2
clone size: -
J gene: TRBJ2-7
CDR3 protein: CASSWGPGTSGRNEQYF
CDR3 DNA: TGCGCCAGCAGCTGGGGACCCGGGACTAGCGGTCGGAACGAGCAGTACTTC

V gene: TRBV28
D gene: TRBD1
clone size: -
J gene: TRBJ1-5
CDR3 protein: CASSSPGQGVNQPQHF
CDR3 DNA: TGTGCCAGCAGTTCACCGGGACAGGGGGTCAATCAGCCCCAGCATTTT

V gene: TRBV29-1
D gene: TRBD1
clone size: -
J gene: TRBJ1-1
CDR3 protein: CSATGTVNTEAFF
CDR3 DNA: TGCAGCGCAACCGGGACAGTTAACACTGAAGCTTTCTTT

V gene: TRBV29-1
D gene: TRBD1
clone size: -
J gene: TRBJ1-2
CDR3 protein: CSVDTGGLDYGYTF
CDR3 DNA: TGCAGCGTCGATACAGGGGGATTGGACTATGGCTACACCTTC

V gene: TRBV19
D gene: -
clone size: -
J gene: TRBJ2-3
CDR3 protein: CASSGNTDTQYF
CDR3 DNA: TGTGCCAGTAGTGGCAACACAGATACGCAGTATTTT

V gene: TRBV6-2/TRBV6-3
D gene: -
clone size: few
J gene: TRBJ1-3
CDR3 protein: CASSSAGSSGNTIYF
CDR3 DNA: TGTGCCAGCAGTTCGGCGGGAAGCTCTGGAAACACCATATATTTT

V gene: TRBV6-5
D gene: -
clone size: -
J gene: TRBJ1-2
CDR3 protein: CASSYAGGASYGYTF
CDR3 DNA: TGTGCCAGCAGTTACGCCGGGGGGGCGAGCTATGGCTACACCTTC

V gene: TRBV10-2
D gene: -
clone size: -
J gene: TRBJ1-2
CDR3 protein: CASSRQSPALGYGYTF
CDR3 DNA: TGCGCCAGCAGTAGACAGTCCCCGGCGCTCGGCTATGGCTACACCTTC

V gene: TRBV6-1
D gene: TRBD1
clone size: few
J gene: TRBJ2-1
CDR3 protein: CASSAYPGQLNNEQFF
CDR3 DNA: TGTGCCAGCAGTGCCTACCCGGGACAGCTAAACAATGAGCAGTTCTTC

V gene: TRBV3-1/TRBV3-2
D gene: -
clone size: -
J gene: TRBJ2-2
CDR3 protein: CASSQHAGRGELFF
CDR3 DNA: TGTGCCAGCAGCCAACACGCCGGGAGAGGGGAGCTGTTTTTT

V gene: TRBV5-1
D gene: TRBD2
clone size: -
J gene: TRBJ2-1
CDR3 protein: CASSLVVGTNLRDYNEQFF
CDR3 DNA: TGCGCCAGCAGCTTGGTGGTCGGGACTAACCTCCGTGACTACAATGAGCAGTTCTTC

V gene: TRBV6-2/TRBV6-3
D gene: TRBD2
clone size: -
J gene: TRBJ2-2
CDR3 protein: CASSYLLAGGGTNTGELFF
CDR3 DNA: TGTGCCAGCAGTTATCTTCTAGCGGGAGGGGGAACTAACACCGGGGAGCTGTTTTTT

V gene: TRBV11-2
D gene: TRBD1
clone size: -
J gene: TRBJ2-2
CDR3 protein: CASSSTGIAGELFF
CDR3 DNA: TGTGCCAGCAGCTCGACAGGGATCGCCGGGGAGCTGTTTTTT

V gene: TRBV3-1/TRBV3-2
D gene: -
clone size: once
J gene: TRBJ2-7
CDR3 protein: CASSPNIVLDSSYEQYF
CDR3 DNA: TGTGCCAGCAGTCCGAATATAGTTCTGGACAGTTCCTACGAGCAGTACTTC

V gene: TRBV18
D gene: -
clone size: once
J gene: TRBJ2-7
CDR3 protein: CASSLLTSSYEQYF
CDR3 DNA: TGTGCCAGCTCATTGTTGACTAGTTCCTACGAGCAGTACTTC

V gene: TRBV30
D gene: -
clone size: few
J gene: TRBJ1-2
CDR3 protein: CAGGAGTFYGYTF
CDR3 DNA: TGTGCCGGGGGGGCCGGGACATTTTATGGCTACACCTTC

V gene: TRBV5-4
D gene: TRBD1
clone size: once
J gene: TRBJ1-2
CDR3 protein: CASSYGQGSVNYGYTF
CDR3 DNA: TGTGCCAGCAGCTACGGACAGGGGTCGGTAAACTATGGCTACACCTTC

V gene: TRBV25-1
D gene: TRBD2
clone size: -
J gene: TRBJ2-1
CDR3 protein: CASSEGSTSGRNEQFF
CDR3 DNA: TGTGCCAGCAGTGAAGGGTCGACTAGCGGGAGGAATGAGCAGTTCTTC

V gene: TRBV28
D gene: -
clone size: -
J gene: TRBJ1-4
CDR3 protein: CASSLRNEKLFF
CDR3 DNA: TGTGCCAGCAGTTTGAGGAATGAAAAACTGTTTTTT

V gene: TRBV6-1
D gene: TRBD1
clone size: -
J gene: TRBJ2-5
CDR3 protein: CASSEPTGRRETQYF
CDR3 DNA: TGTGCCAGCAGTGAACCGACAGGGCGACGGGAGACCCAGTACTTC

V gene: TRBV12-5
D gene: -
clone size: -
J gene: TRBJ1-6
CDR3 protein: CASGLSAGLSAGSPLHF
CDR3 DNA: TGTGCTAGTGGTTTGTCCGCAGGACTCTCGGCGGGTTCACCCCTCCACTTT

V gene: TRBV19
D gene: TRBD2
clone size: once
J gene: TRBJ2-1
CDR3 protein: CASSIPLAGGRHEQFF
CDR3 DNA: TGTGCCAGTAGTATACCATTGGCGGGGGGGCGCCATGAGCAGTTCTTC

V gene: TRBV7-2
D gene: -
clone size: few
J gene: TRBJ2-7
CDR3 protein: CASSLAGSYEQYF
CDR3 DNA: TGTGCCAGCAGCTTAGCCGGGTCCTACGAGCAGTACTTC

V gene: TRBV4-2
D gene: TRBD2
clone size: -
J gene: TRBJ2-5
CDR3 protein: CASSQDVSGTIQETQYF
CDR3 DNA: TGTGCCAGCAGCCAAGATGTTAGCGGGACAATCCAAGAGACCCAGTACTTC

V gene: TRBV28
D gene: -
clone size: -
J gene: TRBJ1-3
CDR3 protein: CASSRQEPIYF
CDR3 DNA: TGTGCCAGCAGTAGACAGGAGCCCATATATTTT

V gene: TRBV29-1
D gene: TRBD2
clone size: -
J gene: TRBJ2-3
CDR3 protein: CSGVPVGTSGFTDTQYF
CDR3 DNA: TGCAGCGGCGTACCTGTGGGGACTAGCGGTTTCACAGATACGCAGTATTTT

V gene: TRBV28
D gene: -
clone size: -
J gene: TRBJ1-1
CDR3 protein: CASSSPIAGNTEAFF
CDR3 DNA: TGTGCCAGCAGTAGCCCGATAGCCGGGAACACTGAAGCTTTCTTT

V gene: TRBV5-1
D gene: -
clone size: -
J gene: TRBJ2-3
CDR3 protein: CASSSSDTQYF
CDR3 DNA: TGCGCCAGCAGCTCTTCAGATACGCAGTATTTT

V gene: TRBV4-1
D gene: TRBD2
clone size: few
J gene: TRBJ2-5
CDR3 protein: CASSQGGGALETQYF
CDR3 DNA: TGCGCCAGCAGCCAAGGCGGGGGGGCCCTGGAGACCCAGTACTTC

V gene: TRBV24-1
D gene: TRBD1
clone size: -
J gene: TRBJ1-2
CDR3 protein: CATSDSRTGGNYGYTF
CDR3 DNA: TGTGCCACCAGTGACTCACGGACAGGGGGAAACTATGGCTACACCTTC

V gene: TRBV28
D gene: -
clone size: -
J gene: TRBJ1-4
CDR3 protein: CASSFPRALNEKLFF
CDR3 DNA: TGTGCCAGCAGTTTCCCTCGAGCATTGAATGAAAAACTGTTTTTT

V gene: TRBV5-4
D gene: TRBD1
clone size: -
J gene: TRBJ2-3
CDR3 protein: CASRGQGFTDTQYF
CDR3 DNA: TGTGCCAGCAGGGGACAGGGTTTCACAGATACGCAGTATTTT

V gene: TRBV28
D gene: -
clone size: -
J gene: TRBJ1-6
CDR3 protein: CASSLVQVRPLHF
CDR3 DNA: TGTGCCAGCAGCCTCGTCCAGGTACGACCCCTCCACTTT

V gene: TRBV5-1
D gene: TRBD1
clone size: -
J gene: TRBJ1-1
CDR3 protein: CASSPQGGNTEAFF
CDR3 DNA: TGCGCCAGCAGCCCCCAGGGGGGGAACACTGAAGCTTTCTTT

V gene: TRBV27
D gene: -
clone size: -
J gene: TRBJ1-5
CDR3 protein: CASSLSLESAQHF
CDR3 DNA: TGTGCCAGCAGTTTATCTTTAGAGTCCGCCCAGCATTTT

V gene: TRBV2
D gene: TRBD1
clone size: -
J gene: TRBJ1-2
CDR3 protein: CASSGGQGSLDGYTF
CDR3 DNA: TGTGCCAGCAGTGGAGGACAGGGAAGTTTGGATGGCTACACCTTC

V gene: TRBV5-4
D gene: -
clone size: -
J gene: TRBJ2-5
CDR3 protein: CASSSMGGDQETQYF
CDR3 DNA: TGTGCCAGCAGCTCCATGGGCGGGGATCAAGAGACCCAGTACTTC